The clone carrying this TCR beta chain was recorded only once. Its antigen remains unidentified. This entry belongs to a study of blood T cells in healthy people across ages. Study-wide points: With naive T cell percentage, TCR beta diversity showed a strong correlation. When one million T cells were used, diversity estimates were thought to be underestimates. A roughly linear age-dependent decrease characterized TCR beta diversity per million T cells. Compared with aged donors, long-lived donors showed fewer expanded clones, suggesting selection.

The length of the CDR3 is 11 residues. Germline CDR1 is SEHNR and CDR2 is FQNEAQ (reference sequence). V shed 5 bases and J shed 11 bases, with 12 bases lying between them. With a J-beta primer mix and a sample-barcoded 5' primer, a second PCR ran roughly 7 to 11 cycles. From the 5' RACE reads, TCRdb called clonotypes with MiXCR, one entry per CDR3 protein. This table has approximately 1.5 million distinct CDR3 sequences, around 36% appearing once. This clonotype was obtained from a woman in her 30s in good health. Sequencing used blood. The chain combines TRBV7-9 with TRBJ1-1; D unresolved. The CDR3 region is CASSPRIVAFF. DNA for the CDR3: TGTGCCAGCAGCCCCCGAATCGTGGCTTTCTTT.